This T cell receptor (beta chain) comes out of a study of blood T cell repertoires in COVID-19. Measured with immunoSEQ multiplex PCR; TCRdb has only the in-frame clones, and not every one. The top ten hold approximately 7.5% of the sample, which has roughly 320,000 clones, around 85% seen once. Germline V CDR1 and CDR2: MNHEY, SVGAGI. This CDR3 has 15 amino acids. V was pared by 8 bases and J by 2 bases, with 11 bases of the junction left unmatched. This TCR was recovered from a human donor in a cohort sampled during active COVID-19. The rearrangement uses TRBV6-5 and TRBJ2-7, with 8 bases identical to TRBD2. Sequencing used peripheral blood. In nucleotides, the CDR3 is TGTGCCAGCCTCGGGGGGGGAAGATTCCCCTACGAGCAGTACTTC. As protein: CASLGGGRFPYEQYF.